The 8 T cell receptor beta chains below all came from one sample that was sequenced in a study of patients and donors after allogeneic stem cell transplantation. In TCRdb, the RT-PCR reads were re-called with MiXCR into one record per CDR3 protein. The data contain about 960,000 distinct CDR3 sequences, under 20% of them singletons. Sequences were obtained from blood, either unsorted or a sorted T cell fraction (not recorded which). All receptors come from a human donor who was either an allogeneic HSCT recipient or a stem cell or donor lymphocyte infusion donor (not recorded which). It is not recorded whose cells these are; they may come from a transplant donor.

CDR3 region: CASSPFPGTSGNNEQFF. CDR3 bases: TGTGCCAGCTCACCATTTCCGGGGACTAGCGGAAACAATGAGCAGTTCTTC. The V call is TRBV18, the J call TRBJ2-1, with 11 bases aligning to TRBD2. Germline CDR1 is KGHSH and CDR2 is LQKENI. The CDR3 is 17 residues long. V trimming: 2 bases; J trimming: 5 bases; junction bases outside the gene matches: 8.

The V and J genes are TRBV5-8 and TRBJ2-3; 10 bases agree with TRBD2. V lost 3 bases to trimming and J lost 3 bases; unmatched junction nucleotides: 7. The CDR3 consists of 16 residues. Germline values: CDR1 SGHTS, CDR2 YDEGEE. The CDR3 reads CASSYKAGGGTDTQYF. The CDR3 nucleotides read TGTGCCAGCAGCTACAAAGCGGGAGGGGGAACAGATACGCAGTATTTT.

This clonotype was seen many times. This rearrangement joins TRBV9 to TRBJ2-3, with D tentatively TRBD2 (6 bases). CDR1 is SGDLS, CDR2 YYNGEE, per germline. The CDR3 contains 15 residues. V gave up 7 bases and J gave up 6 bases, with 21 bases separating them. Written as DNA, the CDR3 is TGTGCCAGCGGAGAGAGGGGAGGTGGGATTGATACGCAGTATTTT. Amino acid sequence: CASGERGGGIDTQYF.

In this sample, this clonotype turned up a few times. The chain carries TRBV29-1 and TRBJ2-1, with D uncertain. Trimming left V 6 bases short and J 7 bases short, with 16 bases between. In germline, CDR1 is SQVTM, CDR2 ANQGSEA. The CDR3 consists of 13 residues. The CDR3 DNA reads TGCAGCGTCTACGGGCCCCTGGGGAATGAGCAGTTCTTC. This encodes CSVYGPLGNEQFF.

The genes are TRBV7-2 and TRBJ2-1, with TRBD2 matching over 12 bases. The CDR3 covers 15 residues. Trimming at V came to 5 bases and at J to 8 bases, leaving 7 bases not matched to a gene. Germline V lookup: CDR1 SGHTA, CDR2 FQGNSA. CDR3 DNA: TGTGCCAGCAGCGGGCTAGCGGGGGGGCCCTATGAGCAGTTCTTC. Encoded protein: CASSGLAGGPYEQFF.

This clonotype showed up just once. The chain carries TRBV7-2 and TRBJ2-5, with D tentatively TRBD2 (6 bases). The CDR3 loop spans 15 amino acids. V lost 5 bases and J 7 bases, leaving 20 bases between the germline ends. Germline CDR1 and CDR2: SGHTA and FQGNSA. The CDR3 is CASSGLDYRLGTQYF. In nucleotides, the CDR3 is TGTGCCAGCAGCGGACTGGACTATCGCCTGGGGACCCAGTACTTC.

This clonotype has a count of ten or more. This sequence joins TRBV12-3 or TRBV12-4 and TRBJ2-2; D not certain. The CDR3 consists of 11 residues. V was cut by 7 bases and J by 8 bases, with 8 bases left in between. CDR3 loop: CASTLRGELFF. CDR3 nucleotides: TGTGCCAGCACCCTGAGGGGGGAGCTGTTTTTT.

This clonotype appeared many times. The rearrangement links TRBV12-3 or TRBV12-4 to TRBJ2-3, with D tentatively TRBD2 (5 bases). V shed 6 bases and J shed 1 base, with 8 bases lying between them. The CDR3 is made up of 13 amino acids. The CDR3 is CASSFGGTDTQYF. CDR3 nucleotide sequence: TGTGCCAGCAGCTTCGGGGGCACAGATACGCAGTATTTT.